The 20 T cell receptor beta chains below come from one sample, sequenced in a study of shared clonotypes between healthy human individuals (dated by TCRdb to between 2020 and 2021). To prepare the library, the immunoSEQ multiplex PCR assay was applied. The source is immuneACCESS, and TCRdb retained only in-frame sequences with V and J called. Part of the clones is not carried over; for the studies checked, unresolved V genes explain less than half of this, and the remainder is unexplained. The sample records 2 million to 3 million clones, 80% to 95% of which are singletons. The ten largest account for 0.36% of the sample. The sample consisted of naive CD4+ T cells from PBMCs. The cell subset or site label for this specimen denotes: CD45RA+ positively selected. These receptors originate from a man aged 18 to 30 in good health. Some clones in this sample may be carry-over from other donors' samples.

The chain carries TRBV5-1 and TRBJ2-2; 8 nucleotides line up with TRBD2. Germline CDR1 reads SGHRS; CDR2 reads YFSETQ. V lost 8 bases and J lost 6; bases outside the gene matches: 9. The CDR3 is 14 amino acids. Here the CDR3 DNA reads TGCGCCAGTACGGGGGGGCGCTGGGCCGGGGAGCTGTTTTTT. Translating it yields CASTGGRWAGELFF.

On this clone: Other DNA sequences of this sample code for an identical CDR3. This chain joins TRBV29-1 and TRBJ2-3; TRBD2 is a possible D gene (5 bases). Germline loops: CDR1 SQVTM, CDR2 ANQGSEA. The CDR3 contains 13 residues. The ends were cut back, 6 bases at V and 4 bases at J, with 14 bases in the middle. CDR3 loop: CSVGTGGSDTQYF. The DNA for the CDR3 is TGCAGCGTGGGCACCGGAGGATCAGATACGCAGTATTTT.

Comment on this clone: Other DNA variants within this sample encode the same CDR3. The rearrangement links TRBV7-3 to TRBJ2-1; 10 bases map to TRBD2. The CDR3 totals 15 residues. J gave up 5 bases and V 4 bases, and 5 bases lay outside the gene matches. Germline CDR1 SGHTA, CDR2 FQGTGA. The CDR3 bases are TGTGCCAGCAGCTCCCTAGCGGGAGCTCACAATGAGCAGTTCTTC. Translation gives CASSSLAGAHNEQFF.

As to this clone: This same CDR3 is encoded by further DNA sequences in the sample. The chain couples TRBV7-9 to TRBJ2-5; D ambiguous. Trimming shortened V by 1 base and J by 5 bases, and 11 bases separated the two germline ends. The CDR3 contains 14 residues. CDR1 is SEHNR, CDR2 FQNEAQ, per germline (reference sequence). CDR3 DNA: TGTGCCAGCAGCTTAGGTTCTGGGTTGGAGACCCAGTACTTC. Translation: CASSLGSGLETQYF.

V and J are TRBV28 and TRBJ2-1; 7 bases map to TRBD2. This CDR3 is 15 amino acids long. V lost 7 bases to trimming and J lost 1 base; unmatched junction nucleotides: 7. The germline gives CDR1 MDHEN, CDR2 SYDVKM. In DNA, the CDR3 is TGTGCCAGCACCCTAGGACTAGGGTCCTACAATGAGCAGTTCTTC. Its translation: CASTLGLGSYNEQFF.

The chain couples TRBV7-3 to TRBJ2-3, with unresolved D. The CDR3 totals 18 residues. Deletions cut 0 bases from V and 0 bases from J, with 16 bases between. CDR1 and CDR2 (germline): SGHTA, FQGTGA. The chain's CDR3 is CASSLTARLETSTDTQYF. DNA for the CDR3: TGTGCCAGCAGCTTAACGGCCAGATTGGAAACTAGCACAGATACGCAGTATTTT.

This sequence joins TRBV5-8 and TRBJ1-5; 8 nucleotides align to TRBD1. CDR3 length: 16 residues. V was clipped by 4 bases and J by 2 bases; unmatched bases: 8. In germline, CDR1 is SGHTS, CDR2 YDEGEE. The DNA of the CDR3 is TGTGCCAGCAGCCCTCGGACAGGGTTCGGCAATCAGCCCCAGCATTTT. Its protein product is CASSPRTGFGNQPQHF.

The chain combines TRBV7-2 with TRBJ1-2; 8 positions agree with TRBD1. The CDR3 length is 14 residues. V shed 3 bases, J shed 2 bases, and the junction held 2 bases outside the gene matches. Germline CDR1 reads SGHTA; CDR2 reads FQGNSA. In nucleotides, the CDR3 is TGTGCCAGCAGCTTCGGGACAGGCAACTATGGCTACACCTTC. Translation: CASSFGTGNYGYTF.

The chain employs TRBV16 and TRBJ2-2; D may be TRBD1 or TRBD2 (6 bases each). CDR3 length: 16 amino acids. Trimming removed 0 bases from V and 3 bases from J, with 11 bases in between. Germline V CDR1 and CDR2: KGHSY, FQNENV. The CDR3: CASSQSRGPDTGELFF. The CDR3 nucleotides are TGTGCCAGCAGCCAATCCCGGGGGCCGGACACCGGGGAGCTGTTTTTT.

The rearrangement links TRBV29-1 to TRBJ2-3; 8 bases line up with TRBD2. V shed 7 bases and J 0 bases; nucleotides not matched to a gene: 3. The germline CDR1 and CDR2 sequences are SQVTM and ANQGSEA. The length of the CDR3 is 13 residues. The CDR3: CSAGGGSTDTQYF. The CDR3 coding sequence is TGCAGCGCGGGCGGGGGGAGCACAGATACGCAGTATTTT.

The genes are TRBV4-1 and TRBJ2-5, with D hard to call. Trimming took 1 base from V and 2 from J, leaving 11 bases between them. The CDR3 spans 15 residues. Germline CDR1 is MGHRA and CDR2 is YSYEKL. The CDR3 reads CASSQVLPGQETQYF. CDR3 bases: TGCGCCAGCAGCCAAGTTCTTCCGGGTCAAGAGACCCAGTACTTC.

The CDR3 coding sequence is TGTGCCAGCAGTGAAGGTATCTCTGGAAACACCATATATTTT. Translating gives CASSEGISGNTIYF. The rearrangement uses TRBV2 and TRBJ1-3; D ambiguous. The CDR3 spans 14 residues. Germline V gene sequence: CDR1 SNHLY, CDR2 FYNNEI. Trimming removed 1 base at V and 0 bases at J, with 4 bases between. The full variable domain, its missing parts supplied by reference TRBV2 and TRBJ1-3, is EPEVTQTPSHQVTQMGQEVILRCVPISNHLYFYWYRQILGQKVEFLVSFYNNEISEKSEIFDDQFSVERPDGSNFTLKIRSTKLEDSAMYFCASSEGISGNTIYFGEGSWLTVV.

The CDR3 DNA is TGTGCCAGCAGCTACGACAGGGGTTCCTACGAGCAGTACTTC. Protein product: CASSYDRGSYEQYF. The chain carries TRBV28 and TRBJ2-7; 8 bases are shared with TRBD1. V was pared by 6 bases and J by 1 base, with 5 bases of the junction left unmatched. The CDR3 is made up of 14 amino acids. The germline V gene encodes CDR1 MDHEN and CDR2 SYDVKM.

Here the CDR3 DNA reads TGTGCCAGCAGCTCCTCGGGACTAGTCTTTAATGAGCAGTTCTTC. Translated, it gives CASSSSGLVFNEQFF. This chain links TRBV7-3 with TRBJ2-1; 8 nucleotides agree with TRBD2. CDR3 length: 15 amino acids. In germline, CDR1 is SGHTA, CDR2 FQGTGA. The trim removed 4 bases at V and 7 bases at J, leaving 9 bases unmatched. The variable domain in full, with the rest retrieved from reference TRBV7-3 and TRBJ2-1, is GAGVSQTPSNKVTEKGKYVELRCDPISGHTALYWYRQSLGQGPEFLIYFQGTGAADDSGLPNDRFFAVRPEGSVSTLKIQRTERGDSAVYLCASSSSGLVFNEQFFGPGTRLTVL.

As for this clone: At one end, the junction sequence differs from germline, possibly due to a read error. This chain connects TRBV6-5 to TRBJ1-1; 8 nucleotides agree with TRBD1. The CDR3 spans 14 residues. Per the germline V gene, CDR1 is MNHEY and CDR2 is SVGAGI. CDR3 nucleotide sequence: TGTGCCAGCAGTCCCGGACAGGGTCGTGTTAAGGTGGACTTT. It yields the protein CASSPGQGRVKVDF.

A word on this clone: An end of the junction does not agree with germline; a read error may underlie this. This chain connects TRBV28 to TRBJ2-7, with D uncertain. This CDR3 comprises 14 residues. Germline-derived CDR1 and CDR2 are MDHEN and SYDVKM. DNA of the CDR3: TGTGCCAGCAGCTTATTTGACCGACTCTACGAGCAGTACTTC. It codes for CASSLFDRLYEQYF.

The chain combines TRBV7-3 with TRBJ2-1; TRBD2 might be the D (6 bases). The CDR3 has 17 amino acids. In germline, CDR1 is SGHTA, CDR2 FQGTGA. V lost 1 base and J lost 2, with 15 bases in between. CDR3 region: CASSLRSGAGTYNEQFF. The CDR3 DNA follows: TGTGCCAGCAGCTTAAGGTCCGGAGCGGGTACCTACAATGAGCAGTTCTTC.

V usage is TRBV7-2 and J usage is TRBJ2-5; 15 bases line up with TRBD2. The CDR3 has 18 amino acids. The V and J ends lost 5 bases and 5 bases, in that order; junction bases with no gene match: 12. Looked up from germline, CDR1 is SGHTA and CDR2 is FQGNSA. For the CDR3, the DNA is TGTGCCAGCAGCCGTGGACTAGCGGGAGGGCCCTTGTGGGAGACCCAGTACTTC. This sequence encodes CASSRGLAGGPLWETQYF.

The rearrangement uses TRBV27 and TRBJ1-1; D ambiguous. This CDR3 contains 14 residues. Trimming left V 8 bases short and J 1 base short, with 14 bases between. Germline V gives CDR1 MNHEY, CDR2 SMNVEV (reference sequence). CDR3 loop: CASLRGGGNTEAFF. The DNA of the CDR3 is TGTGCCAGCCTCCGGGGAGGTGGGAACACTGAAGCTTTCTTT.

The chain uses TRBV30 and TRBJ1-5, with D possibly TRBD1 on 6 matching bases. The CDR3 totals 13 residues. The germline V gene encodes CDR1 GTSNPN and CDR2 SVGIG (reference sequence). Trimming stripped 1 base from V and 6 bases from J, with 10 bases between. DNA for the CDR3: TGTGCCTGGAGTGATAGGGGGAGTCAGCCCCAGCATTTT. This translates into CAWSDRGSQPQHF.